The 23 T cell receptor beta chains listed next were all sequenced from one sample in a study of glioma-infiltrating T cells. The iRepertoire nested amplicon-rescue multiplex PCR amplified TCR alpha and beta CDR3s from RNA. TCRdb itself ran the multiplex PCR reads through MiXCR, one entry per CDR3 protein. This table has 85,000 to 110,000 distinct CDR3 sequences, about 28% appearing once. The sequenced sample was glioma tissue, nonneoplastic brain tissue, or PBMCs (not recorded which). The source is a human donor with low-grade glioma or glioblastoma, undergoing nonglioma brain surgery, or in good health (not recorded which).

This clonotype ranks as medium-sized. This chain joins TRBV7-3 and TRBJ2-1; the D is unclear. V shed 2 bases and J shed 4 bases, with 6 bases lying between them. From germline, CDR1 is SGHTA and CDR2 FQGTGA. The length of the CDR3 is 13 residues. In DNA form, the CDR3 reads TGTGCCAGCAGCTTAGGATCTTACAATGAGCAGTTCTTC. The encoded protein is CASSLGSYNEQFF. Full variable domain (outside the CDR3, taken from reference TRBV7-3 and TRBJ2-1): GAGVSQTPSNKVTEKGKYVELRCDPISGHTALYWYRQSLGQGPEFLIYFQGTGAADDSGLPNDRFFAVRPEGSVSTLKIQRTERGDSAVYLCASSLGSYNEQFFGPGTRLTVL.

This clonotype has at least ten counts. V usage is TRBV6-1 and J usage is TRBJ2-2; 10 bases are shared with TRBD1. J was trimmed by 5 bases and V by 6 bases; bases with no gene match: 3. This CDR3 has 14 amino acids. Germline assignment: CDR1 MNHNS and CDR2 SASEGT. CDR3 protein: CASRRTGGTGELFF. CDR3 nucleotides: TGTGCCAGCAGGCGGACAGGGGGAACCGGGGAGCTGTTTTTT.

This clonotype was observed many times. The chain is built from TRBV6-6 and TRBJ1-2, with D possibly matching TRBD1 (5 bases). The germline V and J ends were trimmed by 2 bases and 8 bases, with 9 bases remaining between them. CDR3 length: 12 amino acids. Germline V gene data show CDR1 as MNHNY and CDR2 as SVGAGI (reference sequence). CDR3 sequence reads: CASSYRGDGYTF. The CDR3 bases are TGTGCCAGCAGTTACAGAGGGGACGGCTACACCTTC.

In this sample, this clonotype turned up a few times. The rearrangement links TRBV5-1 to TRBJ1-5, with 10 positions matching TRBD1. Germline values: CDR1 SGHRS, CDR2 YFSETQ. V shed 3 bases and J 6 bases; nucleotides not matched to a gene: 3. The CDR3 totals 14 residues. Written as DNA, the CDR3 is TGCGCCAGCAGCTACGGGACAGGGGTTCAGCCCCAGCATTTT. Its translation is CASSYGTGVQPQHF. Full variable domain (outside the CDR3, taken from reference TRBV5-1 and TRBJ1-5): KAGVTQTPRYLIKTRGQQVTLSCSPISGHRSVSWYQQTPGQGLQFLFEYFSETQRNKGNFPGRFSGRQFSNSRSEMNVSTLELGDSALYLCASSYGTGVQPQHFGDGTRLSIL.

V and J are TRBV5-6 and TRBJ2-1; 8 bases are shared with TRBD2. V lost 5 bases, J lost 6 bases, and 10 bases stayed unmatched. This CDR3 spans 15 amino acids. Looked up from germline, CDR1 is SGHDT and CDR2 is YYEEEE. The CDR3 protein is CASRGLGLAPNEQFF. CDR3 bases: TGTGCCAGCAGGGGACTTGGACTAGCACCCAATGAGCAGTTCTTC.

This clonotype came up a few times. The V and J genes are TRBV11-2 and TRBJ2-3; D is ambiguous. The CDR3 is made up of 15 amino acids. Trimming pared 5 bases from V and 2 bases from J, leaving 14 bases between. Looked up from germline, CDR1 is SGHAT and CDR2 is FQNNGV. CDR3 sequence (DNA): TGTGCCAGCAGCCGCTCCGGGCGATCCACAGATACGCAGTATTTT. The encoded protein is CASSRSGRSTDTQYF.

In this sample, this clonotype turned up many times. The chain uses TRBV7-9 and TRBJ2-5; 7 bases are shared with TRBD2. This CDR3 contains 12 residues. The germline CDR1 and CDR2 sequences are SEHNR and FQNEAQ (reference sequence). The J segment lost 5 bases and the V segment lost 4 bases, leaving 1 base of the junction unmatched. CDR3 protein: CASSYSGETQYF. For the CDR3, the DNA is TGTGCCAGCAGCTATAGCGGGGAGACCCAGTACTTC. The whole variable domain, filled in from reference TRBV7-9 and TRBJ2-5, reads DTGVSQNPRHKITKRGQNVTFRCDPISEHNRLYWYRQTLGQGPEFLTYFQNEAQLEKSRLLSDRFSAERPKGSFSTLEIQRTEQGDSAMYLCASSYSGETQYFGPGTRLLVL.

At least ten counts were recorded for this clonotype. The chain couples TRBV14 to TRBJ2-3, with D possibly matching TRBD2 (6 bases). V was cut by 1 base and J by 3 bases, with 14 bases left in between. The CDR3 length is 16 residues. The germline V gene has CDR1 SGHDN and CDR2 FVKESK. The CDR3 nucleotides read TGTGCCAGCAGCCAAGTGGGGGGACCCCAAACAGATACGCAGTATTTT. It specifies CASSQVGGPQTDTQYF.

At least ten counts were recorded for this clonotype. At one end the junction does not follow the germline gene, possibly because of a read error. V is TRBV6-1 and J is TRBJ1-3; D may be TRBD1 (6 bases). Germline V gives CDR1 MNHNS, CDR2 SASEGT. The CDR3 has 14 amino acids. The CDR3 loop is CAGSIDRSGNTIYF. CDR3 sequence (DNA): TGTGCCGGCAGTATAGACAGGTCTGGAAACACCATATATTTT.

There are many counts of this clonotype. A junction boundary mismatches the germline segment, possibly from a read error. The chain combines TRBV29-1 with TRBJ2-1, with TRBD1 matching 9 bases. The CDR3 has 11 residues. Looked up from germline, CDR1 is SQVTM and CDR2 is ANQGSEA. CDR3 DNA: TGCAGCGTGGCAGATGACAGGGGGAGGGTCTTC. Translated: CSVADDRGRVF.

Comments on this clonotype: A much larger clonotype is one base distant, so this may be a read error. J is TRBJ2-7 and V is TRBV19; possibly TRBD2 for D (6 bases). The CDR3 totals 12 residues. Germline CDR1 is LNHDA and CDR2 is SQIVND (reference sequence). DNA of the CDR3: TGTGTCGTCGGGGTGACGGGAGACGAGCAGTACTTC. Amino acids: CVVGVTGDEQYF.

This clonotype appeared many times. The V gene is TRBV10-3, the J gene TRBJ1-1; the D gene is possibly TRBD1 (5 bases). CDR1 is ENHRY and CDR2 is SYGVKD in the germline V gene. CDR3 length: 13 residues. V lost 6 bases and J lost 1, with 9 bases in between. The CDR3, as DNA: TGTGCCATCAGCCTCGGACAGAACACTGAAGCTTTCTTT. This translates into CAISLGQNTEAFF.

This clonotype was recorded at least ten times. CDR3 in DNA: TGTGCCAGCAGTACCAGCTCCTACGAGCAGTACTTC. It translates to CASSTSSYEQYF. This rearrangement joins TRBV28 to TRBJ2-7; D remains ambiguous. This CDR3 has 12 amino acids. V was shortened by 5 bases and J by 0 bases, with 5 bases between the two germline ends. Germline V lookup: CDR1 MDHEN, CDR2 SYDVKM.

This clonotype was counted ten times or more. V usage is TRBV28 and J usage is TRBJ1-6, with D maybe TRBD1 (5 bases). From germline, CDR1 is MDHEN and CDR2 SYDVKM. The CDR3 is made up of 14 amino acids. V shed 2 bases and J shed 5 bases, with 7 bases lying between them. This chain's CDR3 is CASSLIQDNSPLHF. The CDR3 DNA reads TGTGCCAGCAGTTTAATACAGGATAATTCACCCCTCCACTTT.

The chain couples TRBV2 to TRBJ1-4; D remains ambiguous. Germline CDR1 and CDR2: SNHLY and FYNNEI. CDR3 length: 16 residues. V was trimmed by 2 bases and J by 4 bases, leaving 14 bases between them. The CDR3 bases are TGTGCCAGCAGTGAATTCTCTGAAGTCCGTAATGAAAAACTGTTTTTT. It encodes CASSEFSEVRNEKLFF.

This sequence joins TRBV10-3 and TRBJ1-1; D unclear. V lost 8 bases, J lost 1 base, and 11 bases lay in between. There are 13 residues in the CDR3. The germline V gene has CDR1 ENHRY and CDR2 SYGVKD. The DNA of the CDR3 is TGTGCCATCGGTAAAGGTCGGAACACTGAAGCTTTCTTT. It specifies CAIGKGRNTEAFF.

Points on this clonotype: The junction departs from the called germline gene at one end, perhaps through a read error. The chain carries TRBV20-1 and TRBJ2-7, with a tentative D call TRBD1 (5 bases). The CDR3 contains 14 residues. From germline, CDR1 is DFQATT and CDR2 SNEGSKA (reference sequence). DNA of the CDR3: TGCAGTGCTAGAGGGGGTAAACAGGCGCTCGAGAAGTACTTC. Its protein product is CSARGGKQALEKYF.

This chain joins TRBV6-5 and TRBJ2-3, with 9 bases lining up with TRBD2. J gave up 6 bases and V 10 bases, and 11 bases lay outside the gene matches. The CDR3 contains 14 residues. Germline V gene sequence: CDR1 MNHEY, CDR2 SVGAGI. The CDR3 protein is CATTGAGGRDTQYF. CDR3 DNA: TGTGCCACCACGGGAGCGGGGGGCCGGGATACGCAGTATTTT.

This clonotype was picked up many times. This rearrangement joins TRBV7-9 to TRBJ2-7; D ambiguous. Germline CDR1 is SEHNR and CDR2 is FQNEAQ (reference sequence). The CDR3 runs 13 residues. The V end lost 6 bases, the J end lost 5 bases, and 14 bases lay between the germline ends. The CDR3 here is CASRAWVGDEQYF. The CDR3 region has the DNA TGTGCCAGCAGGGCTTGGGTTGGGGACGAGCAGTACTTC.

This chain uses TRBV5-4 with TRBJ2-7; D may be TRBD2 (6 bases). The V and J ends lost 4 bases and 3 bases respectively, with 17 bases between them. Germline values: CDR1 SGHNT, CDR2 YYREEE (reference sequence). CDR3 size: 15 residues. The CDR3 region is CASSGLRDSIYEQYF. Here the CDR3 DNA reads TGTGCCAGCAGCGGGTTGAGGGACTCTATCTACGAGCAGTACTTC.

With regard to this clonotype: Given a much more abundant clone one base away, this may be a read error. CDR3 in amino acids: CASSLMYSSYEQYF. CDR3 coding DNA: TGTGCCAGCAGCCTTATGTATAGCTCCTACGAGCAGTACTTC. The chain links TRBV6-1 to TRBJ2-7; the D is unclear. The V gene's germline CDR1 is MNHNS and CDR2 SASEGT. CDR3 length: 14 amino acids. Between the trimmed V and J ends, which lost 6 bases and 0 bases, there was a span of 12 bases.

There are many counts of this clonotype. The chain combines TRBV7-8 with TRBJ1-1; D remains unclear. The CDR3 length is 12 residues. Germline V gene sequence: CDR1 SGHVS, CDR2 FQNEAQ. V was pared by 2 bases and J by 7 bases, with 8 bases between. DNA for the CDR3: TGTGCCAGCAGCTTAAGTACTCGTGAAGCTTTCTTT. This encodes CASSLSTREAFF.

On this clonotype itself: Since a much larger clone is just one base distant, this may be a read error. The chain has TRBV19 and TRBJ1-2; unclear D gene. The germline V gene encodes CDR1 LNHDA and CDR2 SQIVND (reference sequence). This CDR3 is 11 amino acids long. CDR3 coding DNA: TGTGCCAGTAGTTCCAGCTATGGCTACATCTTC. This translates into CASSSSYGYIF.